This is a list of T cell receptor beta chains from one sample in a study of shared clonotypes between healthy human individuals. Assay: immunoSEQ multiplex PCR; the TCRdb copy retains only in-frame clones and omits some. Of over a million clones in the sample, around three quarters are singletons; the top ten hold around 0.6%. Sequences were obtained from memory CD4+ T cells from PBMCs. The receptor source for this set is a man younger than 30 in good health. Some clones in this sample may be carry-over from other donors' samples. CDR3s include the opening cysteine and the closing phenylalanine or tryptophan. A D gene is named only where the DNA matches it firmly. Some rows mark clone size as missing; the rest say once, few, many or name a class of expanded clone.

>TRBV7-2|-|TRBJ2-3|14|-
TGTGCCAGCAGCTTAGCCCAGGGCGGCGATACGCAGTATTTT
CASSLAQGGDTQYF
>TRBV7-9|once|TRBJ1-4|12|-
TGTGCCAGCAGTTCGGGGTATGAAAAACTGTTTTTT
CASSSGYEKLFF
>TRBV7-6|-|TRBJ1-4|16|-
TGTGCCAGCAGCTTAGAGGCGAGACTGATTAATGAAAAACTGTTTTTT
CASSLEARLINEKLFF
>TRBV6-6|-|TRBJ1-3|14|-
TGTGCCAGCAGTTACGGGGGGCGTGTTGACACCATATATTTT
CASSYGGRVDTIYF
>TRBV5-8|few|TRBJ1-5|13|-
TGTGCCAGCAGTCCCGACGGAAATCAGCCCCAGCATTTT
CASSPDGNQPQHF
>TRBV18|-|TRBJ1-4|15|-
TGTGCCAGCTCGCCAGATTCTGCAACTAATGAAAAACTGTTTTTT
CASSPDSATNEKLFF
>TRBV7-2|-|TRBJ2-3|12|-
TGTGCCAGCAGCCTCTCCACAGATACGCAGTATTTT
CASSLSTDTQYF
>TRBV29-1|-|TRBJ2-7|14|TRBD1
TGCAGCGTAGGCCTAGGGACAGGGGGCAGCGAGCAGTACTTC
CSVGLGTGGSEQYF
>TRBV7-9|-|TRBJ1-4|15|-
TGTGCCAGCAGCTTAGAGGCAGGGGATAATGAAAAACTGTTTTTT
CASSLEAGDNEKLFF
>TRBV18|-|TRBJ1-1|17|-
TGTGCCAGCTCACCACGTGGTTTGGGGGGCCCGAACACTGAAGCTTTCTTT
CASSPRGLGGPNTEAFF
>TRBV6-1|few|TRBJ1-1|14|-
TGTGCCAGCACGGGGACGGACGTGAACACTGAAGCTTTCTTT
CASTGTDVNTEAFF
>TRBV2|-|TRBJ2-1|13|TRBD2
TGTGCCAGCAGCCGCGGGAGGCCCTATGAGCAGTTCTTC
CASSRGRPYEQFF
>TRBV11-2|-|TRBJ2-7|16|TRBD1
TGTGCCAGCAGCCCCCGCGGACAGGCCCCCTCCTACGAGCAGTACTTC
CASSPRGQAPSYEQYF
>TRBV4-2|-|TRBJ1-1|15|TRBD1
TGTGCCAGCAGCCAAGGCGACAGGGTAAACACTGAAGCTTTCTTT
CASSQGDRVNTEAFF
>TRBV2|-|TRBJ2-7|15|-
TGTGCCAGCAGTGAAAGACAGATGAGCTCCTACGAGCAGTACTTC
CASSERQMSSYEQYF
>TRBV28|once|TRBJ2-2|15|TRBD1
TGTGCCAGCAAGGGACAGGGGACGAACACCGGGGAGCTGTTTTTT
CASKGQGTNTGELFF
>TRBV5-6|-|TRBJ2-3|14|-
TGTGCCAGCAGCCCCAGTGGGTACACAGATACGCAGTATTTT
CASSPSGYTDTQYF
>TRBV7-2|-|TRBJ1-1|15|-
TGTGCCAGCAGCCTGGTGGGGATTACAGGGCAGGAAGCTTTCTTT
CASSLVGITGQEAFF
>TRBV7-9|few|TRBJ2-4|15|-
TGTGCCAGCAGCGCAATGGGGGCGGCCAAAAACATTCAGTACTTC
CASSAMGAAKNIQYF
>TRBV27|-|TRBJ2-3|16|TRBD2
TGTGCCAGCAACCCCCCCGCGGGAGGTGGTACAGATACGCAGTATTTT
CASNPPAGGGTDTQYF
>TRBV6-6|-|TRBJ2-7|14|-
TGTGCCAGCAGTTTTGGGCTAGAGGGCTACGAGCAGTACTTC
CASSFGLEGYEQYF
>TRBV9|many|TRBJ2-6|16|-
TGTGCCAGCAGCGTAGCGGCGGGGTTCGGGGCCAACGTCCTGACTTTC
CASSVAAGFGANVLTF
>TRBV18|-|TRBJ2-3|13|-
TGTGCCAGCTCCCCGGGGGGCGCAGATACGCAGTATTTT
CASSPGGADTQYF
>TRBV15|-|TRBJ2-7|13|-
TGTGCCACCAGCAGAGATCCCGGTGACGAGCAGTACTTC
CATSRDPGDEQYF
>TRBV30|-|TRBJ2-2|11|-
TGTGCCTGGAGCGGGATCGGGGAGCTGTTTTTT
CAWSGIGELFF
>TRBV2|-|TRBJ1-5|13|-
TGTGCCAGCAGGGACGGCACCAATCAGCCCCAGCATTTT
CASRDGTNQPQHF
>TRBV27|-|TRBJ2-7|18|TRBD2
TGTGCCAACAGACAGGGACTAGCGGGAGAAGTGCGGTACTACGAGCAGTACTTC
CANRQGLAGEVRYYEQYF
>TRBV28|-|TRBJ2-5|12|-
TGTGCCAGTTCTTCACTAGGGGAGACCCAGTACTTC
CASSSLGETQYF
>TRBV7-2|-|TRBJ2-1|16|TRBD1
TGTGCCAGCAGCTCCTACAGGGGAAGCCTACACGATGAGCAGTTCTTC
CASSSYRGSLHDEQFF
>TRBV5-4|-|TRBJ2-7|15|TRBD2
TGTGCCAGCAGCGGGGCGACTAGCGGGAGGTACGAGCAGTACTTC
CASSGATSGRYEQYF
>TRBV7-8|few|TRBJ2-7|15|-
TGTGCCAGCAGCGCGCGCGCCGGACGGGCAGGGGAGCAGTACTTC
CASSARAGRAGEQYF
>TRBV10-3|-|TRBJ2-2|14|-
TGTGCCACCTCGGGACGGACGAACACCGGGGAGCTGTTTTTT
CATSGRTNTGELFF
>TRBV5-8|-|TRBJ1-5|17|TRBD1
TGTGCCAGCAGCTTGGGAAAGGGCAGGGGGTCTAATCAGCCCCAGCATTTT
CASSLGKGRGSNQPQHF
>TRBV6-1|-|TRBJ2-5|16|-
TGTGCCAGCAGTGAATCAATCAGGGGTAGCCAAGAGACCCAGTACTTC
CASSESIRGSQETQYF
>TRBV18|-|TRBJ2-2|16|TRBD1
TGTGCCAGCTCACCCGCGGACAGGGGGTCTTCCGGGGAGCTGTTTTTT
CASSPADRGSSGELFF
>TRBV7-2|-|TRBJ1-5|15|TRBD1
TGTGCCAGCAGCTTCCGACAGGGAGGCAATCAGCCCCAGCATTTT
CASSFRQGGNQPQHF
>TRBV6-5|-|TRBJ2-7|16|-
TGTGCCAGCAGTTCCGCCTCAGGTGGGGGCTCCTACGAGCAGTACTTC
CASSSASGGGSYEQYF
>TRBV4-2|few|TRBJ2-7|14|-
TGTGCCAGCAGCCAAGAGGGGATTTCCTACGAGCAGTACTTC
CASSQEGISYEQYF
>TRBV7-2|-|TRBJ2-2|13|-
TGTGCCAGCAGCCCGATTTCGGGCGGGGAGCTGTTTTTT
CASSPISGGELFF
>TRBV18|-|TRBJ2-1|13|-
TGTGCCAGCTCACCTGCTTCGGAGGATGAGCAGTTCTTC
CASSPASEDEQFF
>TRBV9|-|TRBJ2-1|21|TRBD2
TGTGCCAGCAGCGTAGTGATGTGTGGGCTAGCGGGGATTAGCTCCTACAATGAGCAGTTCTTC
CASSVVMCGLAGISSYNEQFF
>TRBV11-2|-|TRBJ2-7|14|-
TGTGCCAGCCAGGGTGAATACACCTCCTACGAGCAGTACTTC
CASQGEYTSYEQYF
>TRBV5-8|-|TRBJ1-4|14|-
TGTGCCAGCAGCTGGGGAGACAGAGGCGAAAAACTGTTTTTT
CASSWGDRGEKLFF
>TRBV7-8|once|TRBJ2-1|17|-
TGTGCCAGCAGCCCCCTCCTCGGGCGGGTCTCCTACAATGAGCAGTTCTTC
CASSPLLGRVSYNEQFF
>TRBV9|-|TRBJ2-3|15|-
TGTGCCAGCAGCGTACGAAGCGGCCGCACAGATACGCAGTATTTT
CASSVRSGRTDTQYF
>TRBV6-5|-|TRBJ1-2|14|TRBD1
TGTGCCAGCAGTCCCTCAGGGGGCGGATATGGCTACACCTTC
CASSPSGGGYGYTF
>TRBV28|-|TRBJ2-6|14|-
TGTGCCAGCAGTTTGAGCTCTGGGGCCAACGTCCTGACTTTC
CASSLSSGANVLTF
>TRBV7-2|-|TRBJ2-3|14|TRBD2
TGTGCCAGCAGCTCCCTTAGCGGGGCAGATACGCAGTATTTT
CASSSLSGADTQYF
>TRBV29-1|few|TRBJ2-2|12|-
TGCAGCGCCCCTTTTGTCACCGGGGAGCTGTTTTTT
CSAPFVTGELFF
>TRBV5-1|-|TRBJ2-7|15|-
TGCGCCAGCAGCTTCGGGACTGCAGAGTCCTACGAGCAGTACTTC
CASSFGTAESYEQYF
>TRBV7-6|-|TRBJ1-4|13|-
TGTGCCAGCAGCTTAGCCCTGAATGAAAAACTGTTTTTT
CASSLALNEKLFF
>TRBV15|-|TRBJ2-3|16|TRBD1
TGTGCCACCAGCAGACCGGACAGGTCTAGCACAGATACGCAGTATTTT
CATSRPDRSSTDTQYF